The clone carrying this T cell receptor beta chain was recorded a few times. The sample is drawn from a study of T cells in Graves' hyperthyroidism and ophthalmopathy. Using RNA transcripts as the source, TCR beta CDR3 regions were amplified. HTBI primers were employed in a first-round RT-PCR of the TCR CDR3. From the multiplex PCR reads, TCRdb called clonotypes with MiXCR, one entry per CDR3 protein. Of around 600,000 distinct CDR3 sequences in the sample, 15% to 19% were seen once. Germline CDR1 is MNHEY and CDR2 is SVGEGT. The CDR3 loop spans 13 amino acids. The V end lost 4 bases, the J end lost 4 bases, and 11 bases lay between the germline ends. Absent ophthalmopathy progression within 18 months defined stable Graves' hyperthyroidism. Investigators excluded patients with uncontrolled infection, other autoimmune disease, pregnancy or lactation.

The V and J genes are TRBV6-2 or TRBV6-3 and TRBJ2-7; possible D gene TRBD2, 6 bases. Sequencing was done on a sample of blood. The TCR was taken from a woman aged 25-40 years with Graves' hyperthyroidism. CDR3 sequence reads: CASSSSGQYEQYF. CDR3 nucleotides: TGTGCCAGCAGTTCCAGCGGGCAATACGAGCAGTACTTC.